This T cell receptor (beta chain) was documented in a study of blood T cell repertoires in COVID-19. Across the study: COVID-19 samples from acute and convalescent phases originated in the United States, Italy and Spain.

Per the authors' pipeline: Amplifying reference gene primers gave estimates of nucleated cell counts. Sequencing used immunoSEQ multiplex PCR; TCRdb keeps in-frame clones, though not all of them. The D gene and trimming were derived from the DNA, and the V and J assignments and clone size from that table. Here the sample spans 15,000 or so clones, roughly 87% being singletons. The length of the CDR3 is 13 residues. Germline CDR1 reads SGDLS; CDR2 reads YYNGEE. Trimming pared 0 bases from V and 10 bases from J, leaving 11 bases between. This TCR was sampled from a man over 45 with active COVID-19. The specimen sequenced was peripheral blood. This chain uses TRBV9 with TRBJ2-1; tentatively, D is TRBD2 (5 bases). CDR3 nucleotides: TGTGCCAGCAGCGTAGCTGCGGTAGCGGAGCAGTTCTTC. This codes for CASSVAAVAEQFF.